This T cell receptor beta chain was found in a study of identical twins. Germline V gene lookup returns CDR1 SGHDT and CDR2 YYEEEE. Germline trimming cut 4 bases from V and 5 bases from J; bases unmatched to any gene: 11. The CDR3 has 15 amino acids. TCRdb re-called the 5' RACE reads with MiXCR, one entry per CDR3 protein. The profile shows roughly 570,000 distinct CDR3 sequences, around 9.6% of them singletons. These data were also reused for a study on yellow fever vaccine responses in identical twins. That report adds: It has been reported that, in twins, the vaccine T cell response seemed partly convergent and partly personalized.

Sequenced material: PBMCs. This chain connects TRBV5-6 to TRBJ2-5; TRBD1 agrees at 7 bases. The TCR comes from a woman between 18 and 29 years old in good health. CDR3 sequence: CASSIKTGTVETQYF. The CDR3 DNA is TGTGCCAGCAGCATAAAAACCGGGACAGTTGAGACCCAGTACTTC.